Presented here are 17 T cell receptor beta chains from one specimen sequenced in a study of CD8 T cells in ankylosing spondylitis. Study-wide results and limits: Eight or nine highly homologous variants made up a TCR beta motif that seemed to typify ankylosing spondylitis blood.

MiXCR, applied by TCRdb to the 5' RACE reads, yields one record per CDR3 protein. The table shows hundreds of thousands of distinct CDR3 sequences, with about 11% occurring only once. For these TCRs, the target antigens are not known. Sequencing was carried out using blood, either unsorted or a sorted T cell fraction (not recorded which). These receptors were taken from a male donor with ankylosing spondylitis.

Many counts were recorded for this clonotype. The chain has TRBV5-1 and TRBJ1-4; D call uncertain. CDR1 and CDR2 (germline): SGHRS, YFSETQ. V gave up 0 bases and J gave up 2 bases, with 17 bases separating them. CDR3 length equals 18 residues. The CDR3 sequence is CASSLGGGARMTNEKLFF. As DNA, the CDR3 is TGCGCCAGCAGCTTGGGAGGCGGCGCTAGAATGACTAATGAAAAACTGTTTTTT.

The CDR3 reads CSAVLSGTGAYEQYF. CDR3 DNA: TGCAGTGCTGTCCTCTCCGGGACAGGGGCCTACGAGCAGTACTTC. The J gene is TRBJ2-7, the V gene TRBV20-1, with 10 bases identical to TRBD1. The CDR3 is 15 residues long. Looked up from germline, CDR1 is DFQATT and CDR2 is SNEGSKA (reference sequence). After removal of 5 bases from V and 2 bases from J, the junction contained 9 bases not matched to a gene.

This clonotype was seen only a few times. The chain joins TRBV6-1 to TRBJ2-3; D may match TRBD1 or TRBD2 (5 bases each). The CDR3 is 13 amino acids. V was clipped by 2 bases and J by 4 bases, with 7 bases between them. Germline CDR1 is MNHNS and CDR2 is SASEGT. For the CDR3, the DNA is TGTGCCAGCAGTGAACTGGGGGCAGATACGCAGTATTTT. It codes for CASSELGADTQYF.

The chain uses TRBV4-3 and TRBJ2-1, with no clear D. The CDR3 has 16 residues. Germline lookup yields CDR1 LGHNA and CDR2 YSLEER. The germline V and J ends were trimmed by 0 bases and 7 bases, with 16 bases remaining between them. The CDR3 loop reads CASSQDRWVVQNEQFF. DNA of the CDR3: TGCGCCAGCAGCCAAGATAGATGGGTCGTACAGAATGAGCAGTTCTTC.

This clonotype was counted between two and nine times. CDR3 in DNA: TGTGCCAGCTCCCTTCGACAGGGGGAAGAGACCCAGTACTTC. Its protein is CASSLRQGEETQYF. The chain is built from TRBV18 and TRBJ2-5, with 9 bases lining up with TRBD1. Germline trimming cut 6 bases from V and 3 bases from J; bases unmatched to any gene: 5. CDR3 length equals 14 residues. Per germline, CDR1 KGHSH and CDR2 LQKENI.

V gene TRBV20-1 combines with J gene TRBJ2-3; D is unresolved. With 5 bases removed from V and 3 bases from J, the gap between germline ends came to 12 bases. Germline V gene lookup returns CDR1 DFQATT and CDR2 SNEGSKA (reference sequence). The CDR3 has 13 residues. CDR3 protein: CSAFGPITDTQYF. As DNA, the CDR3 is TGCAGTGCTTTCGGACCGATTACAGATACGCAGTATTTT.

The rearrangement joins TRBV3-1 to TRBJ1-4; D is unclear. Trimming took off 4 bases at V and 5 bases at J, with 14 bases between the two ends. CDR1 LGHDT and CDR2 YNNKEL come from the germline V gene (reference sequence). This CDR3 is built from 15 residues. The CDR3 bases are TGTGCCAGCAGCCCAGCCGGGATTATCAATGAAAAACTGTTTTTT. It specifies CASSPAGIINEKLFF.

This clonotype was counted many times. This rearrangement joins TRBV4-3 to TRBJ2-2; TRBD1 matches 7 bases. Germline CDR1 LGHNA, CDR2 YSLEER. The CDR3 spans 14 residues. The junction had 1 base not matched to a gene; V was cut back by 3 bases and J by 3 bases. Here the CDR3 DNA reads TGCGCCAGCAGCCAGGGACAGTACACCGGGGAGCTGTTTTTT. Translation gives CASSQGQYTGELFF.

This rearrangement joins TRBV5-1 to TRBJ2-1; no clear D. The germline CDR1 and CDR2 sequences are SGHRS and YFSETQ. V lost 0 bases, J lost 8 bases, and 12 bases lay in between. The CDR3 runs 14 residues. The CDR3 sequence: CASSLAAREDEQFF. Written as DNA, the CDR3 is TGCGCCAGCAGCTTGGCGGCTAGAGAGGATGAGCAGTTCTTC. The full variable domain, in which reference TRBV5-1 and TRBJ2-1 provide the parts outside the CDR3, is KAGVTQTPRYLIKTRGQQVTLSCSPISGHRSVSWYQQTPGQGLQFLFEYFSETQRNKGNFPGRFSGRQFSNSRSEMNVSTLELGDSALYLCASSLAAREDEQFFGPGTRLTVL.

This clonotype was detected a few times. The chain uses TRBV12-3 or TRBV12-4 and TRBJ2-7; the match to TRBD2 covers 9 bases. CDR3 length: 15 amino acids. The J segment lost 2 bases and the V segment lost 2 bases, leaving 4 bases of the junction unmatched. The CDR3 nucleotides are TGTGCCAGCAGTTTAATGAGCGGGAGGACCTACGAGCAGTACTTC. It specifies CASSLMSGRTYEQYF.

This chain connects TRBV6-5 to TRBJ2-7; D may be TRBD1 or TRBD2 (5 bases each). The V end lost 7 bases, the J end lost 1 base, and 14 bases lay between the germline ends. Germline-derived CDR1 and CDR2 are MNHEY and SVGAGI. The CDR3 spans 14 residues. The CDR3 coding sequence is TGTGCCAGCACCTACTTTGGGGGATCCTACGAGCAGTACTTC. This sequence encodes CASTYFGGSYEQYF.

The J gene is TRBJ1-2, the V gene TRBV20-1; tentatively, D is TRBD1 (5 bases). Germline-derived CDR1 and CDR2 are DFQATT and SNEGSKA (reference sequence). With 6 bases removed from V and 3 bases from J, the gap between germline ends came to 14 bases. This CDR3 spans 13 amino acids. CDR3 coding DNA: TGCAGTGCCCGACTCAGGGCCTACTATGGCTACACCTTC. Protein: CSARLRAYYGYTF.

Many counts were recorded for this clonotype. This sequence joins TRBV20-1 and TRBJ1-1, with D maybe TRBD1 (6 bases). The V gene lost 1 base and the J gene lost 3 bases, with 15 bases spanning the gap. The CDR3 is 15 amino acids. Per germline, CDR1 DFQATT and CDR2 SNEGSKA (reference sequence). CDR3 in DNA: TGCAGTGCTAGAGGAACCGGGACATTTTACACTGAAGCTTTCTTT. Translation: CSARGTGTFYTEAFF.

This clonotype occurred many times. The chain joins TRBV12-3 or TRBV12-4 to TRBJ1-5; 10 positions agree with TRBD1. J was trimmed by 3 bases and V by 7 bases; bases with no gene match: 6. The CDR3 covers 15 residues. The CDR3 here is CASTQDRGFNQPQHF. CDR3 nucleotides: TGTGCCAGCACCCAGGACAGGGGGTTCAATCAGCCCCAGCATTTT.

CDR3 bases: TGCAGTGCTAGAGATCCAAGGGGCCACGGGGATACGCAGTATTTT. Encoded protein: CSARDPRGHGDTQYF. The chain has TRBV20-1 and TRBJ2-3, with a possible D match to TRBD1 (5 bases). The CDR3 runs to 15 residues. Germline V gene lookup returns CDR1 DFQATT and CDR2 SNEGSKA (reference sequence). The V gene lost 0 bases and the J gene lost 6 bases, with 16 bases spanning the gap.

A word on this clonotype: The junction differs from germline at one of its ends, possibly a read error. The V gene is TRBV5-5, the J gene TRBJ2-3; 10 positions agree with TRBD2. The CDR3 spans 14 residues. Germline-derived CDR1 and CDR2 are SGHKS and YYEKEE (reference sequence). The CDR3 loop reads CASSLLAGAGRIHF. The CDR3 coding sequence is TGTGCCAGCAGCTTGCTAGCGGGAGCGGGTCGGATTCATTTT. The full variable domain, with the rest looked up from reference TRBV5-5 and TRBJ2-3, is DAGVTQSPTHLIKTRGQQVTLRCSPISGHKSVSWYQQVLGQGPQFIFQYYEKEERGRGNFPDRFSARQFPNYSSELNVNALLLGDSALYLCASSLLAGAGRIHFGPGTRLTVL.

The rearrangement links TRBV10-3 to TRBJ2-7; 8 bases agree with TRBD1. With V trimmed by 2 bases and J by 5 bases, 11 bases remained unmatched. Germline V gives CDR1 ENHRY, CDR2 SYGVKD. This CDR3 contains 16 residues. CDR3 bases: TGTGCCATCAGTGAGACCTTTGACAGGGGACCCCACGAGCAGTACTTC. Protein product: CAISETFDRGPHEQYF.